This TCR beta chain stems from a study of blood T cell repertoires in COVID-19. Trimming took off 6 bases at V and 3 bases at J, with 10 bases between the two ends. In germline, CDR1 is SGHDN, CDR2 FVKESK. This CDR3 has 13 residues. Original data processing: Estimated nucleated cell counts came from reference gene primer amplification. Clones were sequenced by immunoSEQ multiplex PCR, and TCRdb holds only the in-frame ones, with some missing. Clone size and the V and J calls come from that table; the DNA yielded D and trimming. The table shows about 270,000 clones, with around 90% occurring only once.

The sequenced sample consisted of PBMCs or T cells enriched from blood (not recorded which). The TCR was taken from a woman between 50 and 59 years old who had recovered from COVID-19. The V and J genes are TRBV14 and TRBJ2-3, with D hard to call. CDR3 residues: CASSPGLTDTQYF. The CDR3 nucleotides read TGTGCCAGCAGTCCTGGCCTTACAGATACGCAGTATTTT. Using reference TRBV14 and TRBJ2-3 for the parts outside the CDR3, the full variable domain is EAGVTQFPSHSVIEKGQTVTLRCDPISGHDNLYWYRRVMGKEIKFLLHFVKESKQDESGMPNNRFLAERTGGTYSTLKVQPAELEDSGVYFCASSPGLTDTQYFGPGTRLTVL.